This T cell receptor (beta chain) was recorded in a study of blood T cell repertoires in COVID-19. CDR1 and CDR2 (germline): MNHEY, SMNVEV (reference sequence). Trimming removed 1 base from V and 13 bases from J; junction bases left unmatched: 4. The CDR3 totals 13 residues. Profiling relied on immunoSEQ multiplex PCR, and the TCRdb table lists in-frame clones only, not all of them. Here the sample spans over 20,000 clones, around 92% being singletons. This sequence joins TRBV27 and TRBJ1-1; 12 bases match TRBD1. The material sequenced was peripheral blood. The receptor's source is a man aged 65 to 79 with active COVID-19. The CDR3 sequence: CASSLLGQGAYFF. The CDR3 DNA reads TGTGCCAGCAGTTTATTGGGACAGGGGGCTTATTTCTTT.